The clone carrying this T cell receptor (beta chain) was observed a single time. The assay was immunoSEQ multiplex PCR, and TCRdb's table has in-frame clones only and misses some. The sample includes some 390,000 clones, around 91% of them seen just once. These data come from a study of blood T cell repertoires in COVID-19. The clonotype comes from a woman aged 40 to 55 with COVID-19, enrolled during active disease. Material: peripheral blood.

The CDR3 here is CASTARDYNSPLHF. The CDR3 DNA follows: TGTGCCAGCACCGCCCGGGATTACAATTCACCCCTCCACTTT. This chain links TRBV28 with TRBJ1-6; D not certain. The CDR3 is 14 amino acids. The V and J ends lost 7 bases and 7 bases respectively, with 14 bases between them. Germline loops: CDR1 MDHEN, CDR2 SYDVKM.